This T cell receptor (beta chain) was captured in a study of blood T cell repertoires in COVID-19. The overall study: The United States, Italy and Spain supplied acute and convalescent COVID-19 samples.

The repertoire was sequenced with immunoSEQ multiplex PCR; TCRdb's copy has only in-frame clones and lacks some. The sample has under 30,000 clones; 86% are singletons. This clone was detected a few times. Germline CDR1 and CDR2: LGHNA and YNFKEQ. This CDR3 contains 15 residues. The trim removed 3 bases at V and 3 bases at J, leaving 7 bases unmatched. The TCR sequence derives from a human donor with active COVID-19. The donor label of this sample is uncertain. The chain is built from TRBV4-2 and TRBJ2-7; 8 bases align to TRBD2. The sample was peripheral blood. The CDR3 loop reads CASSQPGTRGYEQYF. As DNA, the CDR3 is TGTGCCAGCAGCCAGCCCGGGACTAGGGGCTACGAGCAGTACTTC.